This T cell receptor (beta chain) was observed in a study of T cells in Graves' hyperthyroidism and ophthalmopathy. There were TCR beta CDR3 regions amplified from RNA transcripts. The TCR CDR3 first-round RT-PCR relied on the HTBI primer set. TCRdb re-derived calls from the multiplex PCR reads in MiXCR, one entry per CDR3 protein. The sample shows 560,000 or so distinct CDR3 sequences, just over 45% of them seen only once. Investigators excluded patients with uncontrolled infection, other autoimmune disease, pregnancy or lactation. V was clipped by 5 bases and J by 7 bases, with 11 bases between them. The germline gives CDR1 SGHTA, CDR2 FQGNSA. The CDR3 extends over 12 amino acids.

The receptor was derived from a woman aged 18 to 35 with Graves' hyperthyroidism. Sample: peripheral blood or thyroid tissue (not recorded which). The chain has TRBV7-2 and TRBJ1-2; D not certain. The CDR3: CASSRNIAGYTF. The CDR3 coding sequence is TGTGCCAGCAGCAGAAATATTGCTGGCTACACCTTC.